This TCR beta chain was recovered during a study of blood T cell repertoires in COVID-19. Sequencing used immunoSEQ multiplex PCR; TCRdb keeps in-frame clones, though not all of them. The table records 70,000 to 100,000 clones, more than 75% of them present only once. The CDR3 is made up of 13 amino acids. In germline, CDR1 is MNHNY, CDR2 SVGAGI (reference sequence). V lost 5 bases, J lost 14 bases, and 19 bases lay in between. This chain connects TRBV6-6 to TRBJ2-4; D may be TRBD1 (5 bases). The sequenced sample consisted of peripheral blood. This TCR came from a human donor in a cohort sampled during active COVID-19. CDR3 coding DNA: TGTGCCAGCAGTAACCAACAGGAACGTCTTGAGTACTTC. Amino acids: CASSNQQERLEYF.